What follows is one T cell receptor (beta chain) and its context. The antigen this receptor binds is unknown. There are no base qualities to consult, and no much larger clone falls within one base. The CDR3 regions of human TCRbeta chains were subjected to immunosequencing. As for the original processing: TCRs in the repertoires were matched against a reference library of SARS-CoV-2-specific TCRs that had been generated with the MIRA antigen-specificity platform. Breadth was defined as the fraction of unique TCRs that were SARS-CoV-2-associated. Depth was defined as the fraction of total T cells that were SARS-CoV-2-associated. Each spike-specific TCR was assigned to its reactive spike region and to a CD4 or CD8 class using the MIRA data. Log10-transformed breadth and depth values were compared by one-way ANOVA with Sidak's multiple comparisons tests. TCRdb stores this immuneACCESS table with in-frame sequences only. Part of the clones is absent; in the studies checked, under half of the shortfall reflects unresolved V genes, and no reason is known for the rest. V, J and clone size reflect that table, while D and trimming were determined from the DNA. This sample holds 95,000 to 150,000 clones; roughly 90% were observed only once. Clones ranked in the top ten supply 11% to 15% of the sample.

This record comes from a study of T cell responses to AZD1222 COVID-19 vaccine (dated by TCRdb to the early 2020s). Looking at the study overall: AZD1222 recipients whose second dose came at about 4 weeks and those whose second dose came at about 12 weeks were combined into one group, since spike-specific TCR depth and breadth did not differ between the two schedules. Enrollment into the trials was organized by age into subgroups of 18-55, 56-69 and 70-plus years, and those subgroups contained approximately 150, 30 and 60 TCR-sequenced participants, respectively. A total of 230 or so trial participants underwent TCR sequencing, of whom 200 to 220 received two doses of AZD1222 and about 25 received two doses of the MenACWY control vaccine. Results and caveats for the whole study, not just this receptor: Most participants were white British and females outnumbered males, and the authors suggested that clonal diversity may have been underestimated. Spike-specific TCR breadth and depth rose significantly after two AZD1222 doses compared with day 0 and with MenACWY recipients. Because no day 14 peak-response samples were available, the repertoires could be characterized only after the peak T cell response. Vaccine-associated CD4 TCRs spanned the whole spike protein, with dominant responses in regions 160-218 and 743-854. Only five to seven AZD1222 recipients were SARS-CoV-2 seropositive at baseline, limiting conclusions about previously exposed vaccinees. In the small 56-69-year group, the increase in depth fell short of significance, most likely because of low power. Nearly half of unique spike-specific TCRs reportedly recognized epitopes outside regions mutated in the B.1.351 and B.1.1.7 variants.

The time point label of this sample denotes: baseline before first vaccination. Samples from vaccinated people were obtained from the UK trials COV001 and COV002, which included a single-blind randomized controlled phase 2/3 trial of AZD1222 (ChAdOx1 nCoV-19) in healthy adults. Trial participant PBMC samples were collected at day 0 and day 28 after the second dose for TCRbeta chain sequencing. V ends up 10 bases short and J 3 bases short, with an unmatched junction base count of 14. CDR1 and CDR2, looked up from the germline V gene, are ENHRY and SYGVKD. Inclusive of the bounding cysteine and phenylalanine, the CDR3 is 16 residues long. The sequence is cut down to CDR3 DNA, 48 bases in frame from base 1.

The origin of this receptor is an adult in good health. The sequencing used peripheral blood, collected on day 0 of AZD1222 vaccination. The chain is encoded by TRBV10-3 joined to TRBJ1-2, and TRBD1 aligns with 10 junction nucleotides. The CDR3 sequence is CATLRDRGVRDYGYTF. DNA sequence: TGTGCCACACTCCGGGACAGGGGTGTCAGGGACTATGGCTACACCTTC.